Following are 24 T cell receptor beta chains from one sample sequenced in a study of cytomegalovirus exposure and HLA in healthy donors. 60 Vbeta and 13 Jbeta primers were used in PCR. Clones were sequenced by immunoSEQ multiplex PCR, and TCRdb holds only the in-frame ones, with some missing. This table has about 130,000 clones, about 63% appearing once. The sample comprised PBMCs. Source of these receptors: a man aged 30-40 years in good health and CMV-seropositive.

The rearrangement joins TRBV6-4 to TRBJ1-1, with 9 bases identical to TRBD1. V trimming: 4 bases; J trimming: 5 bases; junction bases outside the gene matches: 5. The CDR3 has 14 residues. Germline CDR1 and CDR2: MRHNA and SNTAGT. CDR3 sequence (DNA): TGTGCCAGCAGTGCGGGACAGGGATCTACTGAAGCTTTCTTT. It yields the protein CASSAGQGSTEAFF.

In DNA, the CDR3 is TGCGCCAGCAGCCAGCGGGAGGGCCGAATAGATACGCAGTATTTT. Translation gives CASSQREGRIDTQYF. J is TRBJ2-3 and V is TRBV4-3, with TRBD2 matching 9 bases. Trimming cost V 3 bases and J 5 bases; bases outside gene matches: 6. The CDR3 has 15 amino acids. Germline values: CDR1 LGHNA, CDR2 YSLEER.

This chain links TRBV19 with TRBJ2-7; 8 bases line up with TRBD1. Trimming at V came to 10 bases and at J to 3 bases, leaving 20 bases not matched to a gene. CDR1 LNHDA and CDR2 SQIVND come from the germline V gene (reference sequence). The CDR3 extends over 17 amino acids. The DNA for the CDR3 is TGTGCCACCCAAAGACAGGGGTCATCGCTGGGGAGCTACGAGCAGTACTTC. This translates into CATQRQGSSLGSYEQYF.

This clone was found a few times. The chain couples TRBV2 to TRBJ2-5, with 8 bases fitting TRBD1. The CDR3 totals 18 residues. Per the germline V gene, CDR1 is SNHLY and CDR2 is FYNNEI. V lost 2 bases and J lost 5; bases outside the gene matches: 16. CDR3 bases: TGTGCCAGCAGTGAATCAGGCAGGGGGCGTTCAGGTAGTGAGACCCAGTACTTC. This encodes CASSESGRGRSGSETQYF.

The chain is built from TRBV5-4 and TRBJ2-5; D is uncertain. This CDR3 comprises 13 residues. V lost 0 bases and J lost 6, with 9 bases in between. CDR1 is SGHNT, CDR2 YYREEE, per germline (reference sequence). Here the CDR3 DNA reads TGTGCCAGCAGCTTGGTCAGTCAAAAGACCCAGTACTTC. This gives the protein CASSLVSQKTQYF.

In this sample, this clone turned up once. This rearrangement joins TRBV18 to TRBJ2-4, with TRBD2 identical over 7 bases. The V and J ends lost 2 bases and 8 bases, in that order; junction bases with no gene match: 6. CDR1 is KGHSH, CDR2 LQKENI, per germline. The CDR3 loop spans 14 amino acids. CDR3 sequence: CASSPAGVFDIQYF. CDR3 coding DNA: TGTGCCAGCTCACCAGCGGGAGTGTTTGACATTCAGTACTTC. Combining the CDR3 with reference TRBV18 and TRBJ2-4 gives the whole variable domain NAGVMQNPRHLVRRRGQEARLRCSPMKGHSHVYWYRQLPEEGLKFMVYLQKENIIDESGMPKERFSAEFPKEGPSILRIQQVVRGDSAAYFCASSPAGVFDIQYFGAGTRLSVL.

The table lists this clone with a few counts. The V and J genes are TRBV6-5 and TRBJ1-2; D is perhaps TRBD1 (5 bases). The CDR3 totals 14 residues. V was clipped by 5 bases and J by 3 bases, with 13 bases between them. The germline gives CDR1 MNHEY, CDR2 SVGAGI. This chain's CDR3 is CASSQADRDYGYTF. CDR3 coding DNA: TGTGCCAGCAGTCAAGCAGACAGAGACTATGGCTACACCTTC.

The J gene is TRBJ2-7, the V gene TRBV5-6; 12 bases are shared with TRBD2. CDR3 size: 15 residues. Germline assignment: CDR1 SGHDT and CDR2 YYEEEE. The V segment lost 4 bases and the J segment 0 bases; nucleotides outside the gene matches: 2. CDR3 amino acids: CASSPTSGSSYEQYF. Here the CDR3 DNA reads TGTGCCAGCAGCCCGACTAGCGGGAGCTCCTACGAGCAGTACTTC.

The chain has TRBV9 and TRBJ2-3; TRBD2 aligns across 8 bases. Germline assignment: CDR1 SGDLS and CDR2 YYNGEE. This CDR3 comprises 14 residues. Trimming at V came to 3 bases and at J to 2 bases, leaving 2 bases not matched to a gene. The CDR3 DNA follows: TGTGCCAGCAGCGGCGGGAGGCTCACAGATACGCAGTATTTT. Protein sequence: CASSGGRLTDTQYF.

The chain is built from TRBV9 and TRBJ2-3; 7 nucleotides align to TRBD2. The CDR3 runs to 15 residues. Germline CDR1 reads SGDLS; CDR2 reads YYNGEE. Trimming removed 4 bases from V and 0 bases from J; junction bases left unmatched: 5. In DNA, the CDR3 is TGTGCCAGCAGCCTCGTTAGCGGGAGCACAGATACGCAGTATTTT. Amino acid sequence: CASSLVSGSTDTQYF.

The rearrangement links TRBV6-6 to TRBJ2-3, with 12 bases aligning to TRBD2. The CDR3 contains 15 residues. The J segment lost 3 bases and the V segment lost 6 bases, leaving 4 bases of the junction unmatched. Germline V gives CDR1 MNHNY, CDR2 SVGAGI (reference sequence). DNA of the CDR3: TGTGCCAGCAGCCAAGGACTAGCGGGGACAGATACGCAGTATTTT. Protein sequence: CASSQGLAGTDTQYF.

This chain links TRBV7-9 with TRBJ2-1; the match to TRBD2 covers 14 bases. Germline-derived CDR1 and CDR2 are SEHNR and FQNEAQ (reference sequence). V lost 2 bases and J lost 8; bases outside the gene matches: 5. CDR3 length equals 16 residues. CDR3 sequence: CASSLPRGLAGDEQFF. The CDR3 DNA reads TGTGCCAGCAGCTTACCTAGGGGACTAGCGGGAGATGAGCAGTTCTTC.

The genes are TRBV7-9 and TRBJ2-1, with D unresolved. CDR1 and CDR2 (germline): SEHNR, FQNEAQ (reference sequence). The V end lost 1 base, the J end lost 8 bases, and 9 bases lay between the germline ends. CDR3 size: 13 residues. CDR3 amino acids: CASSLDQRDEQFF. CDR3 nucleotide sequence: TGTGCCAGCAGCTTAGACCAGCGCGATGAGCAGTTCTTC.

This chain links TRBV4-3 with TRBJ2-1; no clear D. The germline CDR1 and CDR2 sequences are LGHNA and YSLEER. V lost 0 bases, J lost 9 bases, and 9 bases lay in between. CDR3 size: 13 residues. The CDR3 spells CASSQDFGGEQFF. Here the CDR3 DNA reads TGCGCCAGCAGCCAAGATTTTGGCGGTGAGCAGTTCTTC.

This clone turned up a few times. CDR3 protein: CASFARGGAEVTGELFF. CDR3 nucleotide sequence: TGTGCCAGCTTCGCGCGAGGGGGCGCCGAGGTGACCGGGGAGCTGTTTTTT. V usage is TRBV27 and J usage is TRBJ2-2; 7 bases match TRBD1. The V segment lost 8 bases and the J segment 5 bases; nucleotides outside the gene matches: 17. The germline V gene has CDR1 MNHEY and CDR2 SMNVEV (reference sequence). This CDR3 has 17 residues.

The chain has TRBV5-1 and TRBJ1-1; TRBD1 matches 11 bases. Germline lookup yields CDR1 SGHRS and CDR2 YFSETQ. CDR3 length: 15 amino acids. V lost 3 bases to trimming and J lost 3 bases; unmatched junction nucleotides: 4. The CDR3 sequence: CASSSGTGGYTEAFF. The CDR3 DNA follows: TGCGCCAGCAGCTCTGGGACAGGGGGTTACACTGAAGCTTTCTTT.

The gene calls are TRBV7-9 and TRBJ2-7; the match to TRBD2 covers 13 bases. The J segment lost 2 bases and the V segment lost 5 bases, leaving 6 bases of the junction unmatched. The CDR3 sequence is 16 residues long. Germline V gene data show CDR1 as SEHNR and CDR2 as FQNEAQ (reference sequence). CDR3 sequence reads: CASSPVGLAGTYEQYF. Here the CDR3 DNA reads TGTGCCAGCAGCCCCGTGGGACTAGCGGGAACCTACGAGCAGTACTTC.

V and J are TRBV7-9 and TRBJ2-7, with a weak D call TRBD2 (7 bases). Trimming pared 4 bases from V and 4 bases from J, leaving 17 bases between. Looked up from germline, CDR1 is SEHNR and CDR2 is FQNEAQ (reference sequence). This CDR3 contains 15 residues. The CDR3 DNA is TGTGCCAGCAGCTCGGGGGCTAGCGGAGGATACGAGCAGTACTTC. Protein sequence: CASSSGASGGYEQYF.

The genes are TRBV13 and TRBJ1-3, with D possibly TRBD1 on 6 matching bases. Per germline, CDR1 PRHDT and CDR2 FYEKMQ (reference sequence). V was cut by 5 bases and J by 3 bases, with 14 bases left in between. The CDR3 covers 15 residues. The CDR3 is CASSLGGAGGNTIYF. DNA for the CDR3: TGTGCCAGCAGCCTCGGGGGGGCAGGTGGAAACACCATATATTTT.

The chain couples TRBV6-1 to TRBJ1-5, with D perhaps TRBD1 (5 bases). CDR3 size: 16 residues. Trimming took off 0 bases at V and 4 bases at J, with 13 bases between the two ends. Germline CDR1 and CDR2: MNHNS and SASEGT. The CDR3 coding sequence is TGTGCCAGCAGTGAAGCGCGGGGGGTGGGGAATCAGCCCCAGCATTTT. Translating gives CASSEARGVGNQPQHF.

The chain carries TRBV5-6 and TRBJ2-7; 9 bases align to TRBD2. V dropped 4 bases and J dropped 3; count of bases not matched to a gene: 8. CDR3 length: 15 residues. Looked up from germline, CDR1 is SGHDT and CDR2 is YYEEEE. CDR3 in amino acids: CASSPIAGVLYEQYF. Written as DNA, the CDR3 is TGTGCCAGCAGCCCGATAGCGGGAGTGCTCTACGAGCAGTACTTC.

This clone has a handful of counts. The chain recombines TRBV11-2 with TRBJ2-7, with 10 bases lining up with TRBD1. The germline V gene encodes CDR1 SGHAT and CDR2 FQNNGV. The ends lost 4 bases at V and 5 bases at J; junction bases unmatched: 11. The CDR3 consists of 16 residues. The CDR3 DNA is TGTGCCAGCAGCTCCACACCGGACAGGGGGGCCCACGAGCAGTACTTC. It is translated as CASSSTPDRGAHEQYF.

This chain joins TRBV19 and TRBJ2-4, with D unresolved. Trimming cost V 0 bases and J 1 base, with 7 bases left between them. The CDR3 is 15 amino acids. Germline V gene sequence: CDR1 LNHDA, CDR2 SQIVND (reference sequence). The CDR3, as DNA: TGTGCCAGTAGTATAGATCCCCGGGCCAAAAACATTCAGTACTTC. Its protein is CASSIDPRAKNIQYF. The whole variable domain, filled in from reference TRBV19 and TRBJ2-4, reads DGGITQSPKYLFRKEGQNVTLSCEQNLNHDAMYWYRQDPGQGLRLIYYSQIVNDFQKGDIAEGYSVSREKKESFPLTVTSAQKNPTAFYLCASSIDPRAKNIQYFGAGTRLSVL.

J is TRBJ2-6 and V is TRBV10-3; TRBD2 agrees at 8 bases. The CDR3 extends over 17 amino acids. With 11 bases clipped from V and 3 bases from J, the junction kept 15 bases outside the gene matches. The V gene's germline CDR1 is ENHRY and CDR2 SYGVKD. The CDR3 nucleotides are TGTGCCGCCTGGGGCCAGCGGGAGTACGTTGGGGCCAACGTCCTGACTTTC. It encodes CAAWGQREYVGANVLTF.